Listed below are T cell receptor beta chains from one sample, sequenced in a study of blood T cell repertoires in COVID-19. Measured with immunoSEQ multiplex PCR; TCRdb has only the in-frame clones, and not every one. The sample consists of 200,000 or so clones, almost 85% of them appearing once. Sequenced: peripheral blood. The source of these receptors is a woman in her sixties or seventies with active or convalescent COVID-19. Each CDR3 is given with its conserved first and last residue. The D gene is left open where the match is weak. Part of the rows lack a size; the others show once, few, many or a class for expanded clones.

v_gene	j_gene	abundance	d_gene	CDR3nt	CDR3aa
TRBV27	TRBJ1-1	.	TRBD1	TGTGCCAGCCGGGACGTATCCAGGGGGGACACTGAAGCTTTCTTT	CASRDVSRGDTEAFF
TRBV28	TRBJ2-2	.	.	TGTGCCAGCAGTAGGACAGATACCGGGGAGCTGTTTTTT	CASSRTDTGELFF
TRBV12-5	TRBJ2-7	.	.	TGTGCTAGTGACCCCCCGGGGGCCTACGAGCAGTACTTC	CASDPPGAYEQYF
TRBV2	TRBJ1-4	.	TRBD1	TGTGCCAGCAGGGGGACAGAAAATGAAAAACTGTTTTTT	CASRGTENEKLFF
TRBV28	TRBJ1-5	.	TRBD1	TGTGCCAGCAGTTTATACGGACAGGGGGCGGGTGGCAATCAGCCCCAGCATTTT	CASSLYGQGAGGNQPQHF
TRBV19	TRBJ2-1	.	TRBD2	TGTGCCAGTAGTCGAGCTCCCCCTACTAGCGGGGCCGACAATGAGCAGTTCTTC	CASSRAPPTSGADNEQFF
TRBV28	TRBJ2-4	.	TRBD2	TGTGCCAGCAGTTTATCCGGGGGCGGGAGGGCGTCCAAAAACATTCAGTACTTC	CASSLSGGGRASKNIQYF
TRBV12-3/TRBV12-4	TRBJ1-1	.	.	TGTGCCAGCAGTTTGGAGGCGAACACTGAAGCTTTCTTT	CASSLEANTEAFF
TRBV5-4	TRBJ2-7	.	.	TGTGCCAGCAGCTTGAGATCCAGCTCCTACGAGCAGTACTTC	CASSLRSSSYEQYF
TRBV7-9	TRBJ2-3	.	TRBD1	TGTGCCAGCAGCCTCATGGGACAGGGGGAGAGGTATTTT	CASSLMGQGERYF
TRBV15	TRBJ2-5	.	.	TGTGCCACCAGCAGAGAGTTTAGAGAGACCCAGTACTTC	CATSREFRETQYF
TRBV6-6	TRBJ2-1	.	TRBD2	TGTGCCAGCAGTCGAAGGACTAGCGGGAGGGCCTCGCGGTACAATGAGCAGTTCTTC	CASSRRTSGRASRYNEQFF
TRBV4-2	TRBJ2-5	.	TRBD2	TGTGCCAGCAGCCTCAAGAGGGATGCGGGAGTCATTACTAGAGAACTCGAGACCCAGTACTTC	CASSLKRDAGVITRELETQYF
TRBV6-2/TRBV6-3	TRBJ2-2	.	TRBD2	TGTGCCAGCAGCCTCTCGGTTAGGCAAGCGGGAGCCGGGGAGCTGTTTTTT	CASSLSVRQAGAGELFF
TRBV27	TRBJ2-3	.	.	TGTGCCAGCGCTCGTTTGCCTAGCCAGACAGATACGCAGTATTTT	CASARLPSQTDTQYF
TRBV3-1/TRBV3-2	TRBJ2-2	few	.	TGTGCCAGCAGCCACAGGGATGGGAACACCGGGGAGCTGTTTTTT	CASSHRDGNTGELFF
TRBV3-1/TRBV3-2	TRBJ2-3	.	.	TGTGCCAGCAGCCAACAAGGAGAATGGCTTCAGCGAAATACGCAGTATTTT	CASSQQGEWLQRNTQYF
TRBV7-2	TRBJ2-7	.	.	TGTGCCAGCAGCTTAGCCAACTCCTACGAGCAGTACTTC	CASSLANSYEQYF